Listed here are 9 T cell receptor beta chains from one sample, sequenced in a study of blood T cell repertoires in COVID-19. Measured with immunoSEQ multiplex PCR; TCRdb has only the in-frame clones, and not every one. The data contain more than 200,000 clones, around four fifths of them singletons. The source material was peripheral blood. All receptors come from a man in his fifties or sixties with acute or convalescent COVID-19.

The J gene is TRBJ1-3, the V gene TRBV28; 8 bases line up with TRBD1. This CDR3 is built from 12 residues. V trimming: 10 bases; J trimming: 9 bases; junction bases outside the gene matches: 8. Germline V gene sequence: CDR1 MDHEN, CDR2 SYDVKM. The CDR3 sequence is CATQGDRRTIYF. CDR3 nucleotides: TGTGCCACCCAGGGGGACAGGCGCACCATATATTTT. Combining the CDR3 with reference TRBV28 and TRBJ1-3 gives the whole variable domain DVKVTQSSRYLVKRTGEKVFLECVQDMDHENMFWYRQDPGLGLRLIYFSYDVKMKEKGDIPEGYSVSREKKERFSLILESASTNQTSMYLCATQGDRRTIYFGEGSWLTVV.

This clone is a singleton in its sample. The gene calls are TRBV9 and TRBJ1-4; no definite D call. Trimming shortened V by 3 bases and J by 6 bases, and 9 bases separated the two germline ends. Germline V lookup: CDR1 SGDLS, CDR2 YYNGEE. CDR3 length: 13 amino acids. CDR3 sequence reads: CASSGATDEKLFF. Written as DNA, the CDR3 is TGTGCCAGCAGCGGAGCGACGGATGAAAAACTGTTTTTT.

This clone was found a few times. The chain carries TRBV27 and TRBJ1-1, with a possible D match to TRBD1 (5 bases). The CDR3 has 13 amino acids. V lost 7 bases, J lost 5 bases, and 14 bases lay in between. Per the germline V gene, CDR1 is MNHEY and CDR2 is SMNVEV (reference sequence). CDR3 region: CASTPWGGTEAFF. CDR3 nucleotide sequence: TGTGCCAGCACCCCCTGGGGGGGGACTGAAGCTTTCTTT.

This clone has just one count. DNA of the CDR3: TGCGCCAGCAGCCTCTTACAGGGGGCGATTTACAATGAGCAGTTCTTC. This encodes CASSLLQGAIYNEQFF. This chain joins TRBV5-1 and TRBJ2-1; 9 positions agree with TRBD1. V was pared by 4 bases and J by 4 bases, with 9 bases of the junction left unmatched. CDR3 length: 16 amino acids. Germline assignment: CDR1 SGHRS and CDR2 YFSETQ.

CDR3 region: CASRTDSNNYGYTF. As DNA, the CDR3 is TGTGCCAGCAGGACGGACAGTAATAACTATGGCTACACCTTC. The gene calls are TRBV21-1 and TRBJ1-2; TRBD1 reflects the table's D call only, with no check against the DNA. TRBV21-1 is a recognized pseudogene. There are 14 residues in the CDR3.

This clone was counted a single time. V is TRBV18 and J is TRBJ1-2; TRBD1 matches at 8 bases. The CDR3 sequence is 14 residues long. J gave up 6 bases and V 5 bases, and 8 bases lay outside the gene matches. The germline V gene has CDR1 KGHSH and CDR2 LQKENI. The CDR3 here is CASSGTSQGDGYTF. In nucleotides, the CDR3 is TGTGCCAGCTCAGGGACTTCACAGGGGGATGGCTACACCTTC. The entire variable domain, with the rest obtained from reference TRBV18 and TRBJ1-2, is as follows: NAGVMQNPRHLVRRRGQEARLRCSPMKGHSHVYWYRQLPEEGLKFMVYLQKENIIDESGMPKERFSAEFPKEGPSILRIQQVVRGDSAAYFCASSGTSQGDGYTFGSGTRLTVV.

The CDR3 loop is CASSQEWGRTSGRVPRTYNEQFF. CDR3 nucleotides: TGTGCCAGCAGCCAAGAATGGGGACGGACTAGCGGGAGGGTTCCCCGAACCTACAATGAGCAGTTCTTC. The chain joins TRBV3-1 (or the pseudogene TRBV3-2) to TRBJ2-1; 15 nucleotides match TRBD2. Germline CDR1 and CDR2: LGHDT and YNNKEL (reference sequence). With 0 bases clipped from V and 2 bases from J, the junction kept 17 bases outside the gene matches. This CDR3 is built from 23 residues.

V is TRBV18 and J is TRBJ2-1; 9 bases match TRBD2. The CDR3 is 17 residues long. The germline gives CDR1 KGHSH, CDR2 LQKENI. V shed 4 bases and J 4 bases; nucleotides not matched to a gene: 11. CDR3 nucleotides: TGTGCCAGCTCACGGATGACTTCCGCGGGAGGGTACAATGAGCAGTTCTTC. Translating it yields CASSRMTSAGGYNEQFF.

In its sample, this clone was seen a few times. The chain is built from TRBV5-1 and TRBJ2-7, with D unresolved. There are 15 residues in the CDR3. V dropped 0 bases and J dropped 3 bases, with 13 bases sitting between them. Germline-derived CDR1 and CDR2 are SGHRS and YFSETQ. The CDR3 nucleotides read TGCGCCAGCAGCTTGGGGGTCTCCCCGGGCTACGAGCAGTACTTC. This gives the protein CASSLGVSPGYEQYF.